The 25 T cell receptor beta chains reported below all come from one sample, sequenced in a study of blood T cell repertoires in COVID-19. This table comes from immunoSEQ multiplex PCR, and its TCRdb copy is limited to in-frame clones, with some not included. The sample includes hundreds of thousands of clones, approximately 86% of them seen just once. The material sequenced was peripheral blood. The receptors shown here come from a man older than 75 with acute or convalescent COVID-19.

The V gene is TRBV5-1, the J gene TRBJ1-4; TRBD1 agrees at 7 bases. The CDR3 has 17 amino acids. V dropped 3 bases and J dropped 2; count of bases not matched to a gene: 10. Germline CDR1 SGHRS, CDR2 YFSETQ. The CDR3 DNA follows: TGCGCCAGCAGCTCCGGACCTCCCAGGGGGACTAATGAAAAACTGTTTTTT. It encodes CASSSGPPRGTNEKLFF.

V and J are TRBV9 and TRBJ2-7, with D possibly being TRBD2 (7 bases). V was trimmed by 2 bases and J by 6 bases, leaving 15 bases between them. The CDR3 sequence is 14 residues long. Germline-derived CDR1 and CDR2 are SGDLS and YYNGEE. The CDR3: CASSVRGGGREQYF. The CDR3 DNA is TGTGCCAGCAGCGTGAGAGGGGGAGGGCGCGAGCAGTACTTC.

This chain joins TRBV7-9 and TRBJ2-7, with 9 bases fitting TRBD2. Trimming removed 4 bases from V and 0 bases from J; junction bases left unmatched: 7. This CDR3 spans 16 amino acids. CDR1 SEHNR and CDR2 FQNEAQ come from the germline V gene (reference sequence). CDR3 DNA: TGTGCCAGCAGCTCCTTTAGCGGGAGCGGCTCCTACGAGCAGTACTTC. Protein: CASSSFSGSGSYEQYF. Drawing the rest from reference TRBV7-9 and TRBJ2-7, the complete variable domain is DTGVSQNPRHKITKRGQNVTFRCDPISEHNRLYWYRQTLGQGPEFLTYFQNEAQLEKSRLLSDRFSAERPKGSFSTLEIQRTEQGDSAMYLCASSSFSGSGSYEQYFGPGTRLTVT.

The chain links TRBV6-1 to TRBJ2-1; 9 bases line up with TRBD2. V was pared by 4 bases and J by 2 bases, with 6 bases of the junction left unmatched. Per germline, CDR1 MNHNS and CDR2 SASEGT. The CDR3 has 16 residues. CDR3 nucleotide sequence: TGTGCCAGCAGTGTAAGCGGGAGGCCCCCCTACAATGAGCAGTTCTTC. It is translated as CASSVSGRPPYNEQFF.

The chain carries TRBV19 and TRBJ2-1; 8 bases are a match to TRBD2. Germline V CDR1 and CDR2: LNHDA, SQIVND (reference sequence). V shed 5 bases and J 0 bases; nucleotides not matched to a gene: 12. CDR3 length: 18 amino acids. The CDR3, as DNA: TGTGCCAGTAGTCCCGGGACTAGGAGACTTAGCTCCTACAATGAGCAGTTCTTC. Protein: CASSPGTRRLSSYNEQFF. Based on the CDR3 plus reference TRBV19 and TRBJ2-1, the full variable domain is DGGITQSPKYLFRKEGQNVTLSCEQNLNHDAMYWYRQDPGQGLRLIYYSQIVNDFQKGDIAEGYSVSREKKESFPLTVTSAQKNPTAFYLCASSPGTRRLSSYNEQFFGPGTRLTVL.

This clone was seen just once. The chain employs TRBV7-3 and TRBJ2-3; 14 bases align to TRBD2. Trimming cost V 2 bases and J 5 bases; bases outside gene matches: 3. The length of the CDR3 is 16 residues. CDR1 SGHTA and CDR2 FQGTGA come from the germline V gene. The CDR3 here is CASSLEGTSGRDTQYF. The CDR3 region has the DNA TGTGCCAGCAGCTTAGAAGGGACTAGCGGGAGAGATACGCAGTATTTT.

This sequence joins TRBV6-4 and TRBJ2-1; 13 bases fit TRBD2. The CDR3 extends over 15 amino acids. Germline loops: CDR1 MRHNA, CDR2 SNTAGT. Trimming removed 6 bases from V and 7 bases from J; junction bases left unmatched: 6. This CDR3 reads CASRRTSGSENEQFF. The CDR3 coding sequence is TGTGCCAGCAGAAGGACTAGCGGGAGTGAAAATGAGCAGTTCTTC.

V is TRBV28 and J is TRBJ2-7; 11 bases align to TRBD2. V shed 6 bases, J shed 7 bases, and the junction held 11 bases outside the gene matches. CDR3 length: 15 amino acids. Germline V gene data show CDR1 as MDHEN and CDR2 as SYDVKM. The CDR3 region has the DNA TGTGCCAGCAGCAACTTAGCGGGAGGGCTGTTTGAGCAGTACTTC. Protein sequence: CASSNLAGGLFEQYF.

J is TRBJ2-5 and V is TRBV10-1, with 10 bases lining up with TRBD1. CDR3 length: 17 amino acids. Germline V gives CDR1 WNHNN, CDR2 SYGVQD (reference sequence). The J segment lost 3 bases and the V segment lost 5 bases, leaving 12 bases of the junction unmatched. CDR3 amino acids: CASSWDRGKAGKETQYF. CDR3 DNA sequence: TGCGCCAGCAGTTGGGACAGGGGTAAAGCGGGGAAAGAGACCCAGTACTTC.

CDR3 sequence reads: CASSLQLAGTDTQYF. CDR3 coding DNA: TGTGCCAGCAGTTTACAGCTAGCGGGCACAGATACGCAGTATTTT. The chain uses TRBV27 and TRBJ2-3, with 7 bases fitting TRBD2. V shed 2 bases, J shed 1 base, and the junction held 3 bases outside the gene matches. This CDR3 contains 15 residues. CDR1 and CDR2 (germline): MNHEY, SMNVEV (reference sequence).

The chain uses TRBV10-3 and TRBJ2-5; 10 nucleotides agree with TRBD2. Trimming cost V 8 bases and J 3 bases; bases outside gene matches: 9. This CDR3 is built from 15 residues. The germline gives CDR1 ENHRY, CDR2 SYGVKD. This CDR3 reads CAIGGLGLAEETQYF. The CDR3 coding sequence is TGTGCCATCGGGGGACTAGGACTAGCGGAAGAGACCCAGTACTTC.

This CDR3 is CASSQDWGLAGTYEQYF. The DNA for the CDR3 is TGTGCCAGCAGCCAAGACTGGGGACTAGCGGGAACCTACGAGCAGTACTTC. The chain recombines TRBV4-2 with TRBJ2-7, with 13 bases lining up with TRBD2. In germline, CDR1 is LGHNA, CDR2 YNFKEQ. The CDR3 sequence is 17 residues long. Losses at the gene ends were 0 bases for V and 2 bases for J; bases not matched to a gene: 4.

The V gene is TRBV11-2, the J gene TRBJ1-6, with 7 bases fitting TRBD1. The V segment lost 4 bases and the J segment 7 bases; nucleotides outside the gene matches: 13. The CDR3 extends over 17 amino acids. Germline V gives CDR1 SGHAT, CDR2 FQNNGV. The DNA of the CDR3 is TGTGCCAGCAGCTCATCGGAGGAGGGACAGACCAATTCACCCCTCCACTTT. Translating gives CASSSSEEGQTNSPLHF.

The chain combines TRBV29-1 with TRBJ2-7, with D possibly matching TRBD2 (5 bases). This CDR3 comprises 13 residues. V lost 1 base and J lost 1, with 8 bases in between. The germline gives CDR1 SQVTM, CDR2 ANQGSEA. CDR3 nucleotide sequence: TGCAGCGTTGAAGGGCGGACTTCCTACGAGCAGTACTTC. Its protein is CSVEGRTSYEQYF.

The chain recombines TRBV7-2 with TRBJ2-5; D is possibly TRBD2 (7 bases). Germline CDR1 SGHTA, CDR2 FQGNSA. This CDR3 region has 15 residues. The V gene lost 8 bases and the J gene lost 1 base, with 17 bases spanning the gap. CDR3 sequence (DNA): TGTGCCAGCGGCGTAGGGGGAGGGCCCCAAGAGACCCAGTACTTC. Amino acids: CASGVGGGPQETQYF.

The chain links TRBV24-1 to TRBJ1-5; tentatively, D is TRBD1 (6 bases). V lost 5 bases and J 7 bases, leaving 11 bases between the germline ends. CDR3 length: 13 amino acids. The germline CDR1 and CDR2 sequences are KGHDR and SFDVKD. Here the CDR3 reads CATSGHTGQPQHF. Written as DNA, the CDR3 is TGTGCCACCAGTGGTCATACAGGGCAGCCCCAGCATTTT.

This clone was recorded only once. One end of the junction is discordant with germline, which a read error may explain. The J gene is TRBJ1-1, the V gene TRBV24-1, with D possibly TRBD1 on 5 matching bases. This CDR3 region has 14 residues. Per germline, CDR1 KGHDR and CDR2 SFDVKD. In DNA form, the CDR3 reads TGTGCCACCAGTGGTGGGATTCAGGGTACTGAATCTTTCTTT. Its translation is CATSGGIQGTESFF.

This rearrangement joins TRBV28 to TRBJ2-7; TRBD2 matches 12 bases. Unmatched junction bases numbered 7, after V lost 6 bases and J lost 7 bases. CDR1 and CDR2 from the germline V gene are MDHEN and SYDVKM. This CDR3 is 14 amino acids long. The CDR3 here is CASSLAGGPGEQYF. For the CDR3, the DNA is TGTGCCAGCAGCCTAGCGGGAGGGCCAGGAGAGCAGTACTTC.

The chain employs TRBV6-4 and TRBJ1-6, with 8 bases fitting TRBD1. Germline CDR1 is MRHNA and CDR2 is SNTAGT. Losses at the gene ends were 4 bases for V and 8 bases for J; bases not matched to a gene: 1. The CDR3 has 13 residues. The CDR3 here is CASSADRDSPLHF. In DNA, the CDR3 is TGTGCCAGCAGTGCGGACAGGGATTCACCCCTCCACTTT.

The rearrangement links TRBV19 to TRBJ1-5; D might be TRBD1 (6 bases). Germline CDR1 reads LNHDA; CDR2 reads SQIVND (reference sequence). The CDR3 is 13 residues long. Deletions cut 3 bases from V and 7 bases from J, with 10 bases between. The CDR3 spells CASSIRGRQPQHF. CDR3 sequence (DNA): TGTGCCAGTAGTATTAGGGGGAGACAGCCCCAGCATTTT.

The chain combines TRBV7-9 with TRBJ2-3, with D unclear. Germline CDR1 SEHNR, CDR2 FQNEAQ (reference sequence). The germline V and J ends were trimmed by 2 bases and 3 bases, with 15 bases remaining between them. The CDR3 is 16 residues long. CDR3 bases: TGTGCCAGCAGCTTAACTCCCCTAGAGTCGACAGATACGCAGTATTTT. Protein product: CASSLTPLESTDTQYF.

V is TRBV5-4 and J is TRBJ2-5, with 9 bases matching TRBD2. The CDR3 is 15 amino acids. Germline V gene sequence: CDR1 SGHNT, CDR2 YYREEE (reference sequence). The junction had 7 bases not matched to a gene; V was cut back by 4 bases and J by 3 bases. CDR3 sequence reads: CASSRSSGTEETQYF. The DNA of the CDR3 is TGTGCCAGCAGCAGATCTAGCGGGACAGAAGAGACCCAGTACTTC. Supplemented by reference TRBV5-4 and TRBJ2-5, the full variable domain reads ETGVTQSPTHLIKTRGQQVTLRCSSQSGHNTVSWYQQALGQGPQFIFQYYREEENGRGNFPPRFSGLQFPNYSSELNVNALELDDSALYLCASSRSSGTEETQYFGPGTRLLVL.

This CDR3 is CASSPETSGGKETQYF. CDR3 nucleotides: TGTGCCAGCAGCCCCGAGACTAGCGGGGGGAAAGAGACCCAGTACTTC. The chain employs TRBV3-1 (or the pseudogene TRBV3-2) and TRBJ2-5; 13 nucleotides match TRBD2. The CDR3 is 16 amino acids. The V segment lost 4 bases and the J segment 3 bases; nucleotides outside the gene matches: 5. Germline V gene sequence: CDR1 LGHDT, CDR2 YNNKEL (reference sequence).

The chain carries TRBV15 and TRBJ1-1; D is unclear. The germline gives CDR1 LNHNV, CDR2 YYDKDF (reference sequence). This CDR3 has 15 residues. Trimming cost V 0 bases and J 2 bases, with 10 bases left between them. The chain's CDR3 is CATSRERISNTEAFF. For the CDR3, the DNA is TGTGCCACCAGCAGAGAGAGGATCAGTAACACTGAAGCTTTCTTT.

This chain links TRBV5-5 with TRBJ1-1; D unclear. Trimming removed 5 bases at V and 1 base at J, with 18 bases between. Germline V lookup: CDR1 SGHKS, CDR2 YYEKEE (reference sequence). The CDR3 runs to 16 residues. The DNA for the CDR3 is TGTGCCAGCAGGTCCCAAATGGGAGGGCAGAACACTGAAGCTTTCTTT. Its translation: CASRSQMGGQNTEAFF.